This T cell receptor (beta chain) appears in the sequencing data of a study of PD-1 blockade in classical Hodgkin lymphoma. Findings and caveats of the study: Nivolumab starters within 1 year of ASCT were excluded. The drivers behind the repertoire differences, possibly disease activity or prior therapy, remain undefined. At baseline, newly diagnosed patients reportedly showed less TCR diversity than healthy donors.

Every patient had relapsed following autologous stem cell transplantation, and cohorts differed in brentuximab vedotin exposure. Germline assignment: CDR1 SGHRS and CDR2 YFSETQ. J gave up 0 bases and V 3 bases, and 12 bases lay outside the gene matches. The CDR3 runs 20 residues. This clone was detected only once. The antigen is not known. The assay was immunoSEQ multiplex PCR, and TCRdb's table has in-frame clones only and misses some. There are more than 14,000 clones in the sample; roughly two thirds occur only once, and roughly a tenth lies in the top ten. The receptor was derived from a human donor with classical Hodgkin lymphoma. This specimen consisted of peripheral blood mononuclear cells (PBMCs), obtained at baseline. The chain couples TRBV5-1 to TRBJ2-3; 14 bases match TRBD2. The CDR3 reads CASSWGAGTSGSLSTDTQYF. The CDR3 DNA follows: TGCGCCAGCAGCTGGGGGGCCGGGACTAGCGGGAGTCTAAGCACAGATACGCAGTATTTT.